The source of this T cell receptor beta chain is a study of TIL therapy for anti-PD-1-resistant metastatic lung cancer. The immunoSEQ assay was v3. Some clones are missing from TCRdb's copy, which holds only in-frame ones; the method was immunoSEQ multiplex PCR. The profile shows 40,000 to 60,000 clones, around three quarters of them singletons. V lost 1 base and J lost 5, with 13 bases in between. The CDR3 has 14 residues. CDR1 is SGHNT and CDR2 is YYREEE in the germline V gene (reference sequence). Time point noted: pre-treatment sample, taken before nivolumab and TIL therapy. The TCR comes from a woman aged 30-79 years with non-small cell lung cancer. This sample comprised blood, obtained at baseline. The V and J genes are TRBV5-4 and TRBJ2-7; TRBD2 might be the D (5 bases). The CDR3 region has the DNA TGTGCCAGCAGCTTGCGGGTCGGGATTAACGAGCAGTACTTC. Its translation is CASSLRVGINEQYF.